This is a list of T cell receptor beta chains from one sample in a study of CD8 T cells in ankylosing spondylitis. Each CDR3 protein is one row after TCRdb ran MiXCR on the 5' RACE reads. The table lists roughly 260,000 distinct CDR3 sequences, 15% to 25% of them singletons. The sequencing input was blood, either unsorted or a sorted T cell fraction (not recorded which). These receptor sequences come from a male donor with ankylosing spondylitis or in good health (not recorded which). CDR3s include the opening cysteine and the closing phenylalanine or tryptophan. A D gene is named only where the DNA matches it firmly. The listing skips clone size in some rows; elsewhere it reads once, few, many or a size class.

v_call	clone_size	d_call	cdr3_length	j_call	cdr3_aa	cdr3_nt
TRBV7-8	once	-	15	TRBJ2-3	CASSPRGERADTQYF	TGTGCCAGCAGCCCGCGCGGGGAGAGGGCAGATACGCAGTATTTT
TRBV29-1	once	TRBD1	15	TRBJ2-3	CSVRNPGQGSDTQYF	TGCAGCGTTCGAAACCCGGGACAGGGGTCAGATACGCAGTATTTT
TRBV24-1	few	-	14	TRBJ2-3	CATSDLQVGDTQYF	TGTGCCACCAGTGATCTCCAGGTGGGCGATACGCAGTATTTT
TRBV4-1	-	-	13	TRBJ1-1	CASPSRAEDEAFF	TGCGCCAGCCCATCAAGGGCCGAAGATGAAGCTTTCTTT
TRBV5-1	-	-	12	TRBJ2-2	CASPGNTGELFF	TGCGCCAGCCCGGGTAACACCGGGGAGCTGTTTTTT
TRBV20-1	many	-	13	TRBJ1-1	CSAITGPNTEAFF	TGCAGTGCTATAACGGGCCCGAACACTGAAGCTTTCTTT
TRBV7-2	-	-	12	TRBJ2-1	CASSLDLGQQFF	TGTGCCAGCAGCTTAGATTTGGGACAGCAGTTCTTC
TRBV11-2	few	-	15	TRBJ1-2	CASSLDPRLTYGYTF	TGTGCCAGCAGCTTAGACCCCAGGTTAACCTATGGCTACACCTTC
TRBV6-1	-	TRBD1	14	TRBJ1-6	CASSPRTGSSPLHF	TGTGCCAGCAGCCCCAGGACAGGGAGCTCACCCCTCCACTTT
TRBV10-3	many	-	14	TRBJ1-5	CAISVGGWEQPQHF	TGTGCCATCAGTGTGGGAGGGTGGGAGCAGCCCCAGCATTTT
TRBV23-1	-	-	16	TRBJ2-5	CASSQIGQGYQETQYF	TGCGCCAGCAGTCAAATCGGCCAGGGGTACCAAGAGACCCAGTACTTC
TRBV29-1	-	TRBD1	15	TRBJ1-4	CSVNPTGVEGEKLFF	TGCAGCGTCAATCCCACAGGGGTCGAGGGTGAAAAACTGTTTTTT
TRBV29-1	few	-	13	TRBJ2-3	CSATSPGTDTQYF	TGCAGCGCCACGAGCCCTGGCACAGATACGCAGTATTTT
TRBV29-1	-	-	13	TRBJ2-3	CSVDSRVTDTQYF	TGCAGCGTTGATAGTAGGGTCACGGATACGCAGTATTTT
TRBV12-3/TRBV12-4	-	-	13	TRBJ1-2	CASSLRANYGYTF	TGTGCCAGCAGTCTTAGAGCTAACTATGGCTACACCTTC
TRBV12-3/TRBV12-4	few	-	14	TRBJ1-5	CASSFRQTYQPQHF	TGTGCCAGCAGTTTTAGACAGACCTATCAGCCCCAGCATTTT
TRBV7-6	-	-	16	TRBJ1-3	CASSTGPPRAGNTIYF	TGTGCCAGCAGCACCGGACCGCCTAGGGCAGGAAACACCATATATTTT
TRBV20-1	-	TRBD2	15	TRBJ2-3	CSARTASGGADTQYF	TGCAGTGCTAGGACGGCTAGCGGGGGGGCCGATACGCAGTATTTT
TRBV19	-	TRBD1	16	TRBJ2-5	CASSMGTGGPQETQYF	TGTGCCAGTAGTATGGGAACAGGGGGCCCACAAGAGACCCAGTACTTC
TRBV18	-	-	14	TRBJ1-1	CASSPFVENTEAFF	TGTGCCAGCTCACCGTTTGTGGAAAACACTGAAGCTTTCTTT
TRBV18	-	-	14	TRBJ2-6	CASSPNSGANVLTF	TGTGCCAGCTCACCTAACTCTGGGGCCAACGTCCTGACTTTC
TRBV5-1	-	TRBD1	14	TRBJ2-1	CASKDRPSSNEQFF	TGCGCCAGTAAGGACAGGCCCTCTAGCAATGAGCAGTTCTTC
TRBV5-1	few	-	15	TRBJ2-1	CASSLGDVIDNEQFF	TGCGCCAGCAGCTTAGGAGACGTAATAGACAATGAGCAGTTCTTC
TRBV6-2/TRBV6-3	-	-	13	TRBJ1-2	CASSQDGPGGYTF	TGTGCCAGCAGTCAGGACGGCCCGGGGGGCTACACCTTC
TRBV10-3	many	TRBD1	14	TRBJ1-4	CAISGTGGNEKLFF	TGTGCCATCAGTGGGACAGGGGGTAATGAAAAACTGTTTTTT
TRBV19	-	-	16	TRBJ2-2	CASRKNKLASGGELFF	TGTGCCAGTAGGAAGAATAAGCTAGCGAGTGGCGGGGAGCTGTTTTTT
TRBV5-1	-	-	14	TRBJ2-3	CASSPGTDTDTQYF	TGCGCCAGCAGCCCCGGGACGGACACAGATACGCAGTATTTT
TRBV27	-	TRBD1	14	TRBJ2-5	CATSPSTGWETQYF	TGTGCCACCTCCCCCTCGACAGGGTGGGAGACCCAGTACTTC